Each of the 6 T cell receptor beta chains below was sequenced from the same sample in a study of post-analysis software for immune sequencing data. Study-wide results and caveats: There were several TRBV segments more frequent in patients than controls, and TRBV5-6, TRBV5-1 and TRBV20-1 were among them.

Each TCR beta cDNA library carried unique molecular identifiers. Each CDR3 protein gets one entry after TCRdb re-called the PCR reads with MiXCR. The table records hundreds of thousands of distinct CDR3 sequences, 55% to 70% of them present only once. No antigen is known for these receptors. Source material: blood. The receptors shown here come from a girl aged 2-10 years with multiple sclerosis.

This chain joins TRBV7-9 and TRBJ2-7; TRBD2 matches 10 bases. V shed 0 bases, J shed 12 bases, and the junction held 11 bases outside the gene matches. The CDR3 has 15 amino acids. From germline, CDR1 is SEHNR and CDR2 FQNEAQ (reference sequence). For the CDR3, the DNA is TGTGCCAGCAGCTTAGCGCTAGCGGGAGAGTTTCCATCGTACTTC. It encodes CASSLALAGEFPSYF.

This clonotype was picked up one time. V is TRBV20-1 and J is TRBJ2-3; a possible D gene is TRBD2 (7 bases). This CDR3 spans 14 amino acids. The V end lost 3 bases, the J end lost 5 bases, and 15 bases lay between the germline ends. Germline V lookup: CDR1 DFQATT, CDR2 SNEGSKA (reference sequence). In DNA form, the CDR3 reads TGCAGTGCTAGTGGGGGGGCCCCCCGAGATACGCAGTATTTT. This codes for CSASGGAPRDTQYF.

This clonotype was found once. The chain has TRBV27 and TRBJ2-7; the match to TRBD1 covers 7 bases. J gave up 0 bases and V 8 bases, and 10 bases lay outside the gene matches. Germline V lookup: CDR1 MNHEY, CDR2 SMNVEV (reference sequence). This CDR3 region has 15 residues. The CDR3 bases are TGTGCCAGCGAAAGGTTCGGGACAGCCTCCTACGAGCAGTACTTC. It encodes CASERFGTASYEQYF.

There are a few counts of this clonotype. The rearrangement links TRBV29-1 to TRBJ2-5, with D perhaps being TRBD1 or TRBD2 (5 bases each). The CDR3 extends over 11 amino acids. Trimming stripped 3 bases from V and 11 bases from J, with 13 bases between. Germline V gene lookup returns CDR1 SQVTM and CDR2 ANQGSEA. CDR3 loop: CSVDRAGEQYF. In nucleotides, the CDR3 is TGCAGCGTTGACAGGGCCGGGGAGCAGTACTTC. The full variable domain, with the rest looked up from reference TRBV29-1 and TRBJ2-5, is SAVISQKPSRDICQRGTSLTIQCQVDSQVTMMFWYRQQPGQSLTLIATANQGSEATYESGFVIDKFPISRPNLTFSTLTVSNMSPEDSSIYLCSVDRAGEQYFGPGTRLLVL.

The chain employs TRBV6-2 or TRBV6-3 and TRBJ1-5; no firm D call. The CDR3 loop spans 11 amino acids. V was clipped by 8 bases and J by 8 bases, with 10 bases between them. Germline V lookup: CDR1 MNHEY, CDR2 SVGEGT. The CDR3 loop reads CASGDMKPQHF. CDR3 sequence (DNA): TGTGCCAGCGGGGATATGAAGCCCCAGCATTTT.

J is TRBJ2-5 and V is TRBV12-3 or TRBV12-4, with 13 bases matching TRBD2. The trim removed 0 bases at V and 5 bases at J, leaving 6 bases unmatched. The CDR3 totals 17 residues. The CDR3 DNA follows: TGTGCCAGCAGTTTAGCGTCCCGGACTAGCGGGGGCGAGACCCAGTACTTC. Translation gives CASSLASRTSGGETQYF.